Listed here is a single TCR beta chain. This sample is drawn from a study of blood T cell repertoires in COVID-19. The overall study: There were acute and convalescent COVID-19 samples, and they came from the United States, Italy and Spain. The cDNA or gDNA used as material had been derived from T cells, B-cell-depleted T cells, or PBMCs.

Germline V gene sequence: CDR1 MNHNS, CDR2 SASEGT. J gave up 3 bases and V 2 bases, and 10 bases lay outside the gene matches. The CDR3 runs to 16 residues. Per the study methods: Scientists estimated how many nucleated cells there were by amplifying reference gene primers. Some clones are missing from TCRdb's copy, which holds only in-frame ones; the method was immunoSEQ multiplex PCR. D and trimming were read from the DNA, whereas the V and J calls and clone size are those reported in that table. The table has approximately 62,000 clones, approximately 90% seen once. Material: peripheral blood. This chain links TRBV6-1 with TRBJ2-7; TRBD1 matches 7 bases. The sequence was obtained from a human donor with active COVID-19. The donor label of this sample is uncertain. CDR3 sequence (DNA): TGTGCCAGCAGTGAACCAGGGGGTATTCACCTCTACGAGCAGTACTTC. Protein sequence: CASSEPGGIHLYEQYF.